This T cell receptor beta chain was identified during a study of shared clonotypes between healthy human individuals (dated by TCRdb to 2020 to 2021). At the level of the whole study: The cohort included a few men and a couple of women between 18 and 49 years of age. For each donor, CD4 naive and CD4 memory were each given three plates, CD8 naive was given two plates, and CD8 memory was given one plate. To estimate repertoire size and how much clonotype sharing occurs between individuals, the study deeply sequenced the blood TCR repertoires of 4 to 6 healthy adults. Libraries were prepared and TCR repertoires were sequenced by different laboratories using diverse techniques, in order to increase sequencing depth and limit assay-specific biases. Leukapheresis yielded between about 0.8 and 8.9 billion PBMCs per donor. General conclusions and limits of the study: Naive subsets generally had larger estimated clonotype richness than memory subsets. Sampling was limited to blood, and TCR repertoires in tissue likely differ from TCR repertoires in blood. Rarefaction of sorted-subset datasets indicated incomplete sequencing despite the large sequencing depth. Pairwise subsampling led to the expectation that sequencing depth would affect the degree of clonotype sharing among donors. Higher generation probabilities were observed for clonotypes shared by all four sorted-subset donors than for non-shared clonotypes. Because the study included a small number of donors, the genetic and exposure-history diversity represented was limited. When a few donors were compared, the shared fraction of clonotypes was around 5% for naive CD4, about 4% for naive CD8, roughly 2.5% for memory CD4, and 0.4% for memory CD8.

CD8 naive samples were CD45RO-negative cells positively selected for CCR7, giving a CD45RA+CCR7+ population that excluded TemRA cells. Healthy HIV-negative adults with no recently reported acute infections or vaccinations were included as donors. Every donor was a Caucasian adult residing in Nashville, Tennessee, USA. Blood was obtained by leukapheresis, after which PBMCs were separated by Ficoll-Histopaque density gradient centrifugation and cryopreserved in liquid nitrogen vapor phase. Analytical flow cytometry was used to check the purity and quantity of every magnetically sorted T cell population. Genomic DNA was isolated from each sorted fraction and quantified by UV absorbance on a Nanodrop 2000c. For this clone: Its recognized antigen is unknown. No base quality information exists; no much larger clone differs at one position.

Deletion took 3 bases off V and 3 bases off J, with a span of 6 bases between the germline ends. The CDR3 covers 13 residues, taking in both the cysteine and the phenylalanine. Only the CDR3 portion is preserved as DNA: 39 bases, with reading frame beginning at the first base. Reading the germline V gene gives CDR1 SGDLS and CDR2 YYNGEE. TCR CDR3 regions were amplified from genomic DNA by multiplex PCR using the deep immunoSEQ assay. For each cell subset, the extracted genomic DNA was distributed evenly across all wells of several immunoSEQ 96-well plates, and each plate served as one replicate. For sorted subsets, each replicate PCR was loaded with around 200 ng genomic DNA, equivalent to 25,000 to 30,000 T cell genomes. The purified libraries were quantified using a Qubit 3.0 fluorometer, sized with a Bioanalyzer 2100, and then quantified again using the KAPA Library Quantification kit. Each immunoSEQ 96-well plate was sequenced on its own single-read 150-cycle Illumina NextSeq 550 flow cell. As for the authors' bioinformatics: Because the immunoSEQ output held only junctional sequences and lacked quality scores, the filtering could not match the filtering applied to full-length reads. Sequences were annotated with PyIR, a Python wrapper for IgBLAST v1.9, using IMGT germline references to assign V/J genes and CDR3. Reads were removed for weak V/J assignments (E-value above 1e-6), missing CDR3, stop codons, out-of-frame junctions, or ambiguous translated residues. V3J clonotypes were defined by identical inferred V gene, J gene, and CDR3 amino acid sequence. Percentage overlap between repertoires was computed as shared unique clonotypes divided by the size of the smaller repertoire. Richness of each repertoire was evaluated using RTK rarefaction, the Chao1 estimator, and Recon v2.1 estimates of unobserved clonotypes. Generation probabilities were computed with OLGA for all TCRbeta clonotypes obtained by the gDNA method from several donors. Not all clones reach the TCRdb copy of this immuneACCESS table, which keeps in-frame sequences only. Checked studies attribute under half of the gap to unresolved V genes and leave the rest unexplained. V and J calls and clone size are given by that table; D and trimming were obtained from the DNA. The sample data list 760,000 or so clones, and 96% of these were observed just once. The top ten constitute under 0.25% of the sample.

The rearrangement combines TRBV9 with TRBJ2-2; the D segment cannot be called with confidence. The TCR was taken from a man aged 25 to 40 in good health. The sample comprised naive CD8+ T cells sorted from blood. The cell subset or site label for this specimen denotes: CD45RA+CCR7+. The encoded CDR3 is CASSAGDTGELFF. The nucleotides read TGTGCCAGCAGCGCCGGTGACACCGGGGAGCTGTTTTTT.